This T cell receptor (beta chain) is drawn from a study of T cells in Graves' hyperthyroidism and ophthalmopathy. The study, taken as a whole, reports: Among thyroid clonotypes expanded above 0.001, most also appeared in blood.

There were TCR beta CDR3 regions amplified from RNA transcripts. The primer set for the first-round RT-PCR of the TCR CDR3 was HTBI. In TCRdb, the multiplex PCR reads were re-called with MiXCR into one record per CDR3 protein. The sample includes under 130,000 distinct CDR3 sequences, around 50% of them seen just once. It was considered stable Graves' hyperthyroidism when ophthalmopathy did not progress within 18 months. On the basis of clinical symptoms, serum thyroxine and TRAb, thyroid ultrasound and orbital computed tomography, diagnoses were made. The source of the PBMCs was 10 ml of fresh peripheral blood. CDR1 is SGDLS, CDR2 YYNGEE, per germline. The CDR3 runs 14 residues. Trimming took off 4 bases at V and 3 bases at J, with 13 bases between the two ends. A word on this clonotype: Its target is not known.

This clonotype was sampled from a man aged 40-55 years with Graves' hyperthyroidism. The sequencing input was blood. The chain couples TRBV9 to TRBJ1-2; D is uncertain. CDR3 nucleotides: TGTGCCAGCAGCTTGACGGACGGGCACTATGGCTACACCTTC. Translating it yields CASSLTDGHYGYTF.